This T cell receptor (beta chain) was recovered during a study of OX40 agonist ivuxolimab in advanced cancers. Study information: Patients were roughly 83% male with ages roughly 23 to 79, mean approximately 55. Having had anti-PD-1, anti-PD-L1 or anti-CTLA-4 therapy before was allowed, and approximately 40% had some.

This clone was counted once. Sequencing used immunoSEQ multiplex PCR; TCRdb keeps in-frame clones, though not all of them. The sample holds around 72,000 clones; 91% are singletons and the top ten take around 2.3%. This clonotype was obtained from an adult with an advanced solid tumor such as melanoma, head and neck, liver or kidney cancer. The material was CD4+ or CD8+ T cells sorted from blood, obtained in a trial of the OX40 agonist ivuxolimab.

The CDR3 region has the DNA TGTGCCAGCAGTTTATCACAGGGGGCTTGGGGAGGCTATGGCTACACCTTC. Translation gives CASSLSQGAWGGYGYTF. The V and J genes are TRBV28 and TRBJ1-2, with 9 bases aligning to TRBD1. The CDR3 covers 17 residues. CDR1 MDHEN and CDR2 SYDVKM come from the germline V gene. V trimming: 1 base; J trimming: 4 bases; junction bases outside the gene matches: 10.